The subject of this entry is one T cell receptor (beta chain). Its antigen is not identified. This sample is part of a study of CXCR3-negative and CXCR3-positive naive CD8 T cells. Whole-study findings and limits: The authors found comparable surface CD5 between naive subsets and inferred TCR strength from TRB CDR3 properties.

There are 13 residues in the CDR3. Germline CDR1 and CDR2: DFQATT and SNEGSKA (reference sequence). cDNA libraries for TRB were generated by 5' RACE incorporating UMI labels. One entry per CDR3 protein, without DNA, is what TCRdb gives after re-calling the 5' RACE reads. The ten most abundant clones cover 0.9% to 1.2% of a sample with fewer than 95,000 distinct CDR3 sequences. The chain is built from TRBV20-1 and TRBJ1-2; without DNA, the TCRdb call of TRBD1 cannot be checked. Sequenced: naive CXCR3- CD8+ T cells from blood. Subset of the sample: CD45RO-CCR7+CD27+CD95- naive CD8+ T cells lacking CXCR3 (TNR3-). This sequence originates from a human donor in good health. Some clones in this sample may be carry-over from other donors' samples. CDR3 region: CSARQGQDYGYTF.